The T cell receptor (beta chain) described here comes from a study of blood T cell repertoires in COVID-19. Across the study: Sources were T cells, B-cell-depleted T cells, or PBMCs; the material itself was cDNA or gDNA.

The CDR3 has 15 residues. J was trimmed by 0 bases and V by 5 bases; bases with no gene match: 4. Germline CDR1 reads SGHRS; CDR2 reads YFSETQ. Per the original methods: How many nucleated cells were present was estimated from reference gene primer amplification. Clones were read by immunoSEQ multiplex PCR, and TCRdb kept only the in-frame ones, dropping some. V, J and clone size are those of that table, while D and trimming were read from the DNA. The table lists roughly 250,000 clones, approximately 88% of them singletons, with 1.2% in the top ten. Participants reported their clinical history, and cohort assignment relied on those reports.

The sample consisted of PBMCs or T cells enriched from blood (not recorded which). The genes are TRBV5-1 and TRBJ2-1; TRBD1 matches at 8 bases. The sequence came from a woman aged 40 to 49 with acute COVID-19. This CDR3 reads CASSVGQASYNEQFF. The CDR3 coding sequence is TGCGCCAGCAGTGTGGGACAGGCCTCCTACAATGAGCAGTTCTTC.